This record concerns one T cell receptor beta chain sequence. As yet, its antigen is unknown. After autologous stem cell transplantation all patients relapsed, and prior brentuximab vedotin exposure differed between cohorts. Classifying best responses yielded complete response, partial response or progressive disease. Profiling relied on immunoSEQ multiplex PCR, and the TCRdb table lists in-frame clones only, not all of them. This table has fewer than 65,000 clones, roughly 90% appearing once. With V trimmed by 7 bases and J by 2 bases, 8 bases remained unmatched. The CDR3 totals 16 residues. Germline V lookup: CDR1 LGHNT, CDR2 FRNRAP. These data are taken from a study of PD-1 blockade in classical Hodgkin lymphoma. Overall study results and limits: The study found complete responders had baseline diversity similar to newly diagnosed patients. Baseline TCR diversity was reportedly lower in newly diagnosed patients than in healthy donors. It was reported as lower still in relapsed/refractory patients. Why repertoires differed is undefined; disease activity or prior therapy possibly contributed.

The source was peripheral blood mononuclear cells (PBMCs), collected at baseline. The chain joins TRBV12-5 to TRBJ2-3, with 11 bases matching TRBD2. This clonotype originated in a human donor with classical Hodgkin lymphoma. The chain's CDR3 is CASALGLAASTDTQYF. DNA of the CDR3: TGTGCTAGTGCTCTGGGACTAGCGGCCTCCACAGATACGCAGTATTTT.